Below, 14 T cell receptor beta chains from the same sample are listed, as sequenced in a study of shared clonotypes between healthy human individuals. Method: immunoSEQ multiplex PCR; TCRdb's copy keeps in-frame clones and lacks some. In the table there are some 2 million clones, about 95% of which are singletons. Naive CD8 populations comprised CD45RO-negative cells positively selected for CCR7, excluding terminally differentiated effector memory CD45RA+ cells. The sample comprised naive CD8+ T cells sorted from blood. The receptors were sampled from a man younger than 35 in good health.

The genes are TRBV15 and TRBJ2-1, with 9 bases identical to TRBD2. This CDR3 spans 18 amino acids. The junction had 11 bases not matched to a gene; V was cut back by 0 bases and J by 5 bases. Germline-derived CDR1 and CDR2 are LNHNV and YYDKDF (reference sequence). CDR3 DNA: TGTGCCACCAGCAGAGAGAGAGGAAGCGGGAGGAGCGACAATGAGCAGTTCTTC. This encodes CATSRERGSGRSDNEQFF.

As concerns this clone: The same CDR3 can be traced to other DNA sequences in this sample. This sequence joins TRBV27 and TRBJ2-7; a weak D match, TRBD2 (5 bases). Trimming shortened V by 3 bases and J by 1 base, and 10 bases separated the two germline ends. The germline CDR1 and CDR2 sequences are MNHEY and SMNVEV (reference sequence). The CDR3 is 14 amino acids. The CDR3 loop is CASSFGRASYEQYF. In DNA, the CDR3 is TGTGCCAGCAGTTTCGGGCGGGCTTCCTACGAGCAGTACTTC.

Concerning this clone itself: Different DNA sequences within this sample yield the same CDR3. This chain connects TRBV11-2 to TRBJ2-2; D is unclear. Germline lookup yields CDR1 SGHAT and CDR2 FQNNGV. The CDR3 sequence is 14 residues long. V lost 0 bases to trimming and J lost 5 bases, with 7 bases between them. CDR3 sequence reads: CASSLDPGTGELFF. The CDR3 nucleotides read TGTGCCAGCAGCTTAGATCCCGGGACCGGGGAGCTGTTTTTT.

The rearrangement uses TRBV10-3 and TRBJ2-1; possibly TRBD2 for D (5 bases). This CDR3 has 15 amino acids. Germline V CDR1 and CDR2: ENHRY, SYGVKD. V shed 7 bases and J shed 7 bases, with 20 bases lying between them. CDR3 nucleotides: TGTGCCATCACCGGCTCGAGGGCCTTGGGGAATGAGCAGTTCTTC. Amino acids: CAITGSRALGNEQFF.

With respect to this clone: Other DNA sequences within the sample encode an identical CDR3. The chain uses TRBV7-9 and TRBJ2-5, with TRBD2 matching 7 bases. This CDR3 is 13 amino acids long. The V and J ends lost 0 bases and 5 bases, in that order; junction bases with no gene match: 0. The germline V gene encodes CDR1 SEHNR and CDR2 FQNEAQ (reference sequence). CDR3 region: CASSLAGGETQYF. CDR3 DNA: TGTGCCAGCAGCTTAGCGGGAGGGGAGACCCAGTACTTC.

This clone was seen a single time. J is TRBJ1-1 and V is TRBV10-3, with TRBD1 identical over 9 bases. CDR1 and CDR2 (germline): ENHRY, SYGVKD. V trimming: 6 bases; J trimming: 2 bases; junction bases outside the gene matches: 13. The length of the CDR3 is 17 residues. The CDR3 DNA follows: TGTGCCATCAGGATAGACAGGGGGGTTACCTTCAACACTGAAGCTTTCTTT. Amino acid sequence: CAIRIDRGVTFNTEAFF.

The table lists this clone with a count of one. The chain has TRBV7-6 and TRBJ2-2; tentatively, D is TRBD2 (6 bases). This CDR3 spans 15 amino acids. Germline CDR1 and CDR2: SGHVS and FNYEAQ. V dropped 7 bases and J dropped 4 bases, with 16 bases sitting between them. The CDR3 bases are TGTGCCAGCATGGGGGGACGCTGGGCCACCGGGGAGCTGTTTTTT. Translation: CASMGGRWATGELFF.

This chain links TRBV5-6 with TRBJ2-7; 8 bases line up with TRBD2. Germline-derived CDR1 and CDR2 are SGHDT and YYEEEE. Trimming removed 5 bases from V and 3 bases from J; junction bases left unmatched: 10. The CDR3 is 15 amino acids. CDR3 in DNA: TGTGCCAGCAGTCCCGGGGGAGCGGGAGACTACGAGCAGTACTTC. As protein: CASSPGGAGDYEQYF.

The chain has TRBV5-6 and TRBJ1-4, with no clear D. Germline V CDR1 and CDR2: SGHDT, YYEEEE. Deletions cut 0 bases from V and 7 bases from J, with 10 bases between. The CDR3 contains 14 residues. CDR3 sequence reads: CASSLGGLGEKLFF. In nucleotides, the CDR3 is TGTGCCAGCAGCTTGGGAGGGTTAGGTGAAAAACTGTTTTTT.

V gene TRBV4-1 combines with J gene TRBJ1-1; D is unresolved. The CDR3 runs 14 residues. The germline V gene has CDR1 MGHRA and CDR2 YSYEKL. Trimming stripped 0 bases from V and 8 bases from J, with 13 bases between. The CDR3 coding sequence is TGCGCCAGCAGCCAAGATGTGGCCCCCCGCGAAGCTTTCTTT. Amino acids: CASSQDVAPREAFF.

V and J are TRBV27 and TRBJ2-3; 7 bases are a match to TRBD2. The trim removed 1 base at V and 1 base at J, leaving 2 bases unmatched. The CDR3 extends over 15 amino acids. Germline V gives CDR1 MNHEY, CDR2 SMNVEV (reference sequence). The CDR3 region is CASSLFTSGTDTQYF. CDR3 DNA: TGTGCCAGCAGTTTATTCACTAGCGGCACAGATACGCAGTATTTT.

This chain links TRBV4-1 with TRBJ2-2; 14 nucleotides match TRBD2. The germline V gene has CDR1 MGHRA and CDR2 YSYEKL. The junction had 7 bases not matched to a gene; V was cut back by 4 bases and J by 3 bases. The CDR3 length is 18 residues. CDR3: CASSLRLAGGPDTGELFF. CDR3 sequence (DNA): TGCGCCAGCAGCCTTCGACTAGCGGGGGGGCCTGACACCGGGGAGCTGTTTTTT.

The rearrangement joins TRBV15 to TRBJ1-3; D possibly corresponds to TRBD1 (5 bases). This CDR3 has 17 amino acids. Trimming took 5 bases from V and 0 from J, leaving 17 bases between them. Germline V gene data show CDR1 as LNHNV and CDR2 as YYDKDF (reference sequence). CDR3 DNA: TGTGCCACCAGCGGGTGGGGGAGGGCTACCTCTGGAAACACCATATATTTT. Protein sequence: CATSGWGRATSGNTIYF.

This rearrangement joins TRBV13 to TRBJ2-1, with D possibly TRBD1 on 6 matching bases. CDR1 PRHDT and CDR2 FYEKMQ come from the germline V gene (reference sequence). The CDR3 covers 14 residues. The V end lost 6 bases, the J end lost 6 bases, and 15 bases lay between the germline ends. The CDR3 bases are TGTGCCAGCAGGGCTTCCACAGGGTTCAATGAGCAGTTCTTC. Translation: CASRASTGFNEQFF.